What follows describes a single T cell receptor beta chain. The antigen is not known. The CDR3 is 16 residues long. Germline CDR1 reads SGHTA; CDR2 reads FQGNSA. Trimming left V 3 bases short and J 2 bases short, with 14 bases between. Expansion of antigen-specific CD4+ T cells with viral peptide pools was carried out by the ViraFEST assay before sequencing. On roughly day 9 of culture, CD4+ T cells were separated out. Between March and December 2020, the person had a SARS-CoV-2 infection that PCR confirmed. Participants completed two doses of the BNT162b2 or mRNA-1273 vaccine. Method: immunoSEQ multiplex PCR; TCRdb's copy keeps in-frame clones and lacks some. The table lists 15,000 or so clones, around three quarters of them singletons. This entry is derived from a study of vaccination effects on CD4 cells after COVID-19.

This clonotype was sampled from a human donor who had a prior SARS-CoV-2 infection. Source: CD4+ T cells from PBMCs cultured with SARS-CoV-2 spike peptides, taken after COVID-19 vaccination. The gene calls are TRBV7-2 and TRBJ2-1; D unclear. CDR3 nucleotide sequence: TGTGCCAGCAGCTTGCATCAGGTAATGGCCTACAATGAGCAGTTCTTC. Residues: CASSLHQVMAYNEQFF.